This is a list of T cell receptor beta chains from one sample in a study of T cells in Graves' hyperthyroidism and ophthalmopathy. TCRdb reprocessed the multiplex PCR reads with MiXCR, giving one entry per CDR3 protein. The sample gives 360,000 or so distinct CDR3 sequences, approximately 14% of which show up once; under 25% is in the top ten. What was sequenced was blood. The receptors were gathered from a woman aged 55-70 years with Graves' ophthalmopathy. Both conserved end residues are part of each CDR3. A D gene is named only where the DNA matches it firmly. Size is stated for part of the rows, as once, few or many counts, or as a class when the clone is expanded.

CDR3 protein,CDR3 DNA,V gene,clone size,J gene,D gene
CASSSYPQGGDEQYF,TGTGCCAGCAGCTCTTACCCCCAGGGGGGGGACGAGCAGTACTTC,TRBV11-2,many,TRBJ2-7,.
CATFRDRLPSSPLHF,TGTGCCACCTTCCGGGACAGGCTACCGTCTTCACCCCTCCACTTT,TRBV6-1,many,TRBJ1-6,TRBD1
CSAPAAGTGKDTGELFF,TGCAGTGCCCCAGCCGCCGGGACAGGGAAGGACACCGGGGAGCTGTTTTTT,TRBV20-1,many,TRBJ2-2,TRBD1
CASSEGTAYEQYF,TGTGCCAGCAGTGAAGGTACAGCCTACGAGCAGTACTTC,TRBV6-1,.,TRBJ2-7,.
CATSRDRQANNEQFF,TGTGCCACCAGCAGAGATCGACAGGCTAACAATGAGCAGTTCTTC,TRBV15,many,TRBJ2-1,.
CASSFWGIPDTQYF,TGTGCCAGCAGTTTCTGGGGCATCCCAGATACGCAGTATTTT,TRBV12-3/TRBV12-4,many,TRBJ2-3,.
CASSEGNGPGRFF,TGTGCCAGCAGTGAAGGGAACGGCCCCGGGAGGTTCTTC,TRBV6-1,.,TRBJ2-1,.
CSARDQGAGAFF,TGCAGTGCTAGGGACCAGGGCGCGGGAGCTTTCTTT,TRBV20-1,many,TRBJ1-1,.
CASSWGTAMNTEAFF,TGTGCCAGCAGCTGGGGGACAGCCATGAACACTGAAGCTTTCTTT,TRBV7-9,.,TRBJ1-1,TRBD1
CASGDGREGKLFF,TGTGCTAGTGGCGACGGAAGGGAGGGAAAACTGTTTTTT,TRBV12-5,many,TRBJ1-4,.
CASSSDRGGVGEQYF,TGTGCCAGCAGCTCCGACAGGGGCGGGGTTGGCGAGCAGTACTTC,TRBV7-9,.,TRBJ2-7,TRBD1
CASSQSRGEQFF,TGTGCCAGCAGCCAGTCCAGGGGTGAGCAGTTCTTC,TRBV3-1,many,TRBJ2-1,.
CASSSTTSGDRDTQYF,TGTGCCAGCAGCTCGACCACTAGCGGAGACAGAGATACGCAGTATTTT,TRBV11-2,.,TRBJ2-3,TRBD2
CASSSTETRYF,TGTGCCAGCAGTTCTACGGAGACCCGGTACTTC,TRBV12-3/TRBV12-4,.,TRBJ2-5,.
CASTIIQGAGTEAFF,TGTGCCAGCACCATTATACAGGGGGCGGGCACTGAAGCTTTCTTT,TRBV9,.,TRBJ1-1,TRBD1
CAITPTGTRNQPQHF,TGTGCCATCACCCCCACAGGGACCCGCAATCAGCCCCAGCATTTT,TRBV10-3,few,TRBJ1-5,.
CSARRLNEQFF,TGCAGTGCTAGAAGACTAAATGAGCAGTTCTTC,TRBV20-1,many,TRBJ2-1,.
CSARGASSYEQYF,TGCAGTGCTAGGGGCGCTTCCTCCTACGAGCAGTACTTC,TRBV20-1,few,TRBJ2-7,.
CASSVGGAPPESYEQYF,TGTGCCAGCAGCGTAGGTGGAGCGCCGCCCGAGTCCTACGAGCAGTACTTC,TRBV9,many,TRBJ2-7,.
CAISEPGASGINEQFF,TGTGCCATCAGTGAGCCGGGGGCTAGCGGGATCAATGAGCAGTTCTTC,TRBV10-3,.,TRBJ2-1,TRBD2
CASTLLRTGSYGYTF,TGTGCCAGCACCCTCCTCCGGACAGGTTCCTATGGCTACACCTTC,TRBV28,many,TRBJ1-2,TRBD1
CAISELARSGNTIYF,TGTGCCATCAGTGAGCTGGCCCGCTCTGGAAACACCATATATTTT,TRBV10-3,many,TRBJ1-3,.
CASSLAAGFSNQPQHF,TGTGCCAGCAGTTTAGCGGCAGGTTTCAGCAATCAGCCCCAGCATTTT,TRBV12-3/TRBV12-4,many,TRBJ1-5,.
CASSSRLAGATTDTQYF,TGTGCCAGCAGTTCAAGACTAGCGGGAGCGACCACAGATACGCAGTATTTT,TRBV27,.,TRBJ2-3,TRBD2
CASSKDRGRTGELFF,TGTGCCAGTAGTAAGGACAGGGGGCGAACCGGGGAGCTGTTTTTT,TRBV19,.,TRBJ2-2,TRBD1
CTSSQDIAGPVQETQYF,TGTACCAGCAGCCAAGACATAGCGGGACCGGTCCAAGAGACCCAGTACTTC,TRBV11-2,.,TRBJ2-5,TRBD2